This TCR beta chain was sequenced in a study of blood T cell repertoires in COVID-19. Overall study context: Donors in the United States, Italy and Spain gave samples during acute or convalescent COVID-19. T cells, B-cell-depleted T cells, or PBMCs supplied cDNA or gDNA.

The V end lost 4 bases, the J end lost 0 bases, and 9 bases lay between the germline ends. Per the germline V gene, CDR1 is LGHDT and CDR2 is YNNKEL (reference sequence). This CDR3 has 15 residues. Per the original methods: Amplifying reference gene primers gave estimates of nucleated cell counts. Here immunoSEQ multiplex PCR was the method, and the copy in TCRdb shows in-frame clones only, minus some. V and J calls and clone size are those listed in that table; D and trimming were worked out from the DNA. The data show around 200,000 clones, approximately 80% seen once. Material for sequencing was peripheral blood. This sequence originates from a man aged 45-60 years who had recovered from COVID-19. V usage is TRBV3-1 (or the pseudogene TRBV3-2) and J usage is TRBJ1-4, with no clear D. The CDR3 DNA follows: TGTGCCAGCAGCCCCACCAGTGCAACTAATGAAAAACTGTTTTTT. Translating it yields CASSPTSATNEKLFF.